One and the same sample provided the 4 T cell receptor beta chains below, sequenced in a study of OX40 agonist ivuxolimab in advanced cancers. TCRdb keeps only in-frame clones here, not all; method: immunoSEQ multiplex PCR. The repertoire holds about 45,000 clones, roughly 90% seen once, with about 15% in the top ten. The starting material was CD4+ or CD8+ T cells sorted from blood, obtained in a trial of the OX40 agonist ivuxolimab. Source of these receptors: an adult with an advanced solid tumor such as melanoma, head and neck, liver or kidney cancer.

This chain connects TRBV15 to TRBJ2-1; no clear D. The V end was cut by 0 bases, the J end by 10 bases, with 13 bases between. CDR1 and CDR2 from the germline V gene are LNHNV and YYDKDF (reference sequence). CDR3 length: 14 residues. The CDR3 reads CATSRDGAPREQFF. CDR3 nucleotides: TGTGCCACCAGCAGAGACGGAGCGCCCCGGGAGCAGTTCTTC.

This clone has just a few counts. The chain employs TRBV9 and TRBJ2-1; 9 bases line up with TRBD1. V was clipped by 4 bases and J by 11 bases; unmatched bases: 19. The V gene's germline CDR1 is SGDLS and CDR2 YYNGEE. The CDR3 spans 17 residues. This CDR3 is CASSPHPTLDRGSKQFF. The CDR3, as DNA: TGTGCCAGCAGCCCTCACCCAACATTGGACAGGGGAAGTAAGCAGTTCTTC. The variable domain in full, completed from reference TRBV9 and TRBJ2-1, reads DSGVTQTPKHLITATGQRVTLRCSPRSGDLSVYWYQQSLDQGLQFLIQYYNGEERAKGNILERFSAQQFPDLHSELNLSSLELGDSALYFCASSPHPTLDRGSKQFFGPGTRLTVL.

The chain employs TRBV6-1 and TRBJ1-3; unclear D gene. The V end was cut by 5 bases, the J end by 2 bases, with 10 bases between. Per the germline V gene, CDR1 is MNHNS and CDR2 is SASEGT. This CDR3 is 14 amino acids long. In DNA form, the CDR3 reads TGTGCCAGCAGTTATGGAGAGACTGGAAACACCATATATTTT. It codes for CASSYGETGNTIYF.

This chain joins TRBV6-1 and TRBJ2-7; the D gene is possibly TRBD2 (6 bases). The V end was cut by 6 bases, the J end by 5 bases, with 17 bases between. The V gene's germline CDR1 is MNHNS and CDR2 SASEGT. CDR3 length equals 14 residues. The DNA for the CDR3 is TGTGCCAGCAGCTCCGGAGGGCCCCGCAACGAGCAGTACTTC. Protein sequence: CASSSGGPRNEQYF.